This T cell receptor beta chain was sequenced during a study of human T cells and chemical hapten exposure listed by TCRdb under 2021. About the investigation overall: For sensitization, 2% DPC in acetone was applied to a roughly 2 cm by roughly 2 cm area of upper inner arm skin. This study followed changes in the peripheral blood TCR repertoire in vivo during primary and secondary sensitization of alopecia patients to the hapten diphenylcyclopropenone (DPC). Patch testing was performed on the upper back with Finn chambers containing 0.01% DPC, and the patch tests were scored after 6 days according to International Contact Dermatitis Research Group standards. The patient cohort, mostly female, included alopecia areata with under or over 50% scalp involvement, alopecia totalis and alopecia universalis. Patient blood was sampled pre-sensitization (week 0) and at 2, 6 and about 24 weeks after DPC sensitization. Throughout the study period of about 22 weeks, patients also received therapeutic DPC doses to the scalp every week. Libraries were combined into a pool for sequencing, and differences in TCR yield between samples came mainly from small differences in library volumes within the pool. About 29 alopecia patients gave blood for TCR sequencing at one to four time points (pre-sensitization, 2, 6 and 24 weeks).

Read against the paper, the sample's time point label means: patch test 1, 2 weeks after DPC sensitization. Read against the paper, the sample's treatment or condition label means: therapeutic diphenylcyclopropenone sensitization with weekly scalp DPC. At each patch-test visit, blood was drawn before the patch test was applied. Eligible patients were aged 18 to 70, diagnosed with alopecia, deemed suitable for DPC therapy, and excluded if pregnant. Total RNA was isolated from unfractionated whole blood collected in Tempus Blood RNA tubes. The library was produced with RACE. Instrument on record: NextSeq 500. During library preparation, unique molecular identifiers were attached to individual cDNA molecules so that TCRs could be counted quantitatively and reproducibly. For every blood RNA sample, sequencing covered both the TCR alpha and TCR beta chains. The authors processed their data as follows. A median of about 100,000 TCRs per sample was observed, with a range of roughly 23,224 to 700,000. V, J and CDR3 annotation of the TCR reads was carried out using the Decombinator software suite. Every sample was subsampled to the same number of TCRs (28,000) for the PS versus PT1 abundance plots. TCRs were defined as expanded if absent before sensitization and observed at least eight times at the 2-week time point. The public sequencing data were trimmed at Q25 with fastp and processed into clonotypes with MiXCR by TCRdb, which kept only in-frame beta chains. Each CDR3 protein appears once, grouped with its most common genes and DNA. The V and J calls reflect TCRdb's pipeline rather than the authors' work. The sample table holds roughly 100,000 distinct CDR3 sequences, of which about 10% were seen once. Approximately 4% of the sample comes from the top ten.

Many counts were recorded for this clonotype. No antigen is known for it. The sample holds no much larger clone one base away, and base qualities are not on file. The investigation overall reported the following: After repeated subsampling, changes were observed in the strength of the expansion versus patch-test correlation and in the threshold at which the correlation became significant. A positive correlation was found between the number of PT1 expanded TCRs and patch test score, with significance reached at thresholds 8, 16 and 32 but not 4. Significantly more large CDR3 similarity clusters were formed by expanded TCRs than by pre-sensitization or healthy control sets, consistent with antigen-driven responses. The number of TCRs above 1 in 1000 frequency did not change with DPC sensitization; there was no evidence of global repertoire structure alterations. Because every patient had alopecia, a presumed autoimmune disease, the patients' immune response might differ from that of healthy individuals.

Looking up the germline V gene yields CDR1 MNHEY and CDR2 SVGEGT. The CDR3 starts with the cysteine, ends with the phenylalanine, and has 12 residues. Left in the record is the CDR3 DNA by itself, 36 bases read in frame from the first base. V lost 6 bases and J lost 4 bases; the stretch between them is 7 bases long. Recombination joined TRBV6-2 or TRBV6-3 with TRBJ1-5; no D gene is confidently identified. The source of this sequence is a woman in her thirties or forties with alopecia areata. Some clones in this sample may be carry-over from other donors' samples. The specimen comprised whole blood, sampled in connection with sensitization to the hapten diphenylcyclopropenone (DPC). The bases read TGTGCCAGCAGGACCGTGAATCAGCCCCAGCATTTT. It specifies CASRTVNQPQHF.